This T cell receptor (beta chain) was identified in a study of T-cell reconstitution after alpha-beta-depleted transplantation in children. Study-wide results and caveats: About two months after transplant, alpha-beta T cells reportedly came from several hundred expanded graft clones. For some patients, TCRbeta diversity was high at day 60 because of recipient T cells and thymic progenitors that survived. Among T cells one year after transplant, newly produced cells accounted for most counts and diversity.

The library targeted TCRbeta and was prepared with unique molecular identifiers. TCRdb itself ran the PCR reads through MiXCR, one entry per CDR3 protein. The data hold hundreds of thousands of distinct CDR3 sequences, with roughly 12% observed a single time. Worth noting for this clonotype: The target antigen is unknown.

This TCR came from a male patient aged 2 to 10 who had a stem cell transplant for chronic granulomatous disease, so the T cells may come from the graft donor. Sequenced material: peripheral blood, taken 180 days after TCRalphabeta/CD19-depleted stem cell transplant.

The CDR3 protein is CASSFRDRGSHEQYF. CDR3 DNA: TGTGCCAGCAGCTTCCGGGACAGGGGTTCCCACGAGCAGTACTTC. This sequence joins TRBV5-4 and TRBJ2-7; 10 bases line up with TRBD1. The CDR3 is 15 amino acids. The germline CDR1 and CDR2 sequences are SGHNT and YYREEE (reference sequence). V lost 2 bases and J lost 5; bases outside the gene matches: 7.